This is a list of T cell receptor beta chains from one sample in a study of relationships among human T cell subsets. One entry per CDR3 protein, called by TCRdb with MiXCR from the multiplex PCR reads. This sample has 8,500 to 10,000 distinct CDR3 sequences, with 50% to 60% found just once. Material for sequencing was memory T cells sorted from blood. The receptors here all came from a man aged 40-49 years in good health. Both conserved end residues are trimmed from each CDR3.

ASSPTTYEQY	TRBJ2-7	TRBV11-2
ASSTQGVGANVLT	TRBJ2-6	TRBV7-3
ASRGLASNTDTQY	TRBJ2-3	TRBV27
ASSTGGGTDTQY	TRBJ2-3	TRBV12-3/TRBV12-4
ASSGGQGTYQPQH	TRBJ1-5	TRBV19
ASSSGGGRRETQY	TRBJ2-5	TRBV28
ASSVRFDGEQY	TRBJ2-7	TRBV11-2
ASSSGRADFDEQF	TRBJ2-1	TRBV5-1
ASSLEGRGYGYT	TRBJ1-2	TRBV5-1
ASSRTGVSYEQY	TRBJ2-7	TRBV18
SARPGLAGISNQPQH	TRBJ1-5	TRBV20-1
ASSGDRRDGYT	TRBJ1-2	TRBV12-3/TRBV12-4
ASSLGRATDTQY	TRBJ2-3	TRBV5-1
ASSLRVLYEQY	TRBJ2-7	TRBV2
ASSLADRKETQY	TRBJ2-5	TRBV12-3/TRBV12-4
ASSPTANTEAF	TRBJ1-1	TRBV28
ASSSQEEDTEAF	TRBJ1-1	TRBV12-3/TRBV12-4
AVKQGADSPLH	TRBJ1-6	TRBV10-3
SVAGGQETQY	TRBJ2-5	TRBV29-1
ASSLGREVGYT	TRBJ1-2	TRBV5-4
SVEKDRDTEAF	TRBJ1-1	TRBV29-1
ASSYGGSTEAF	TRBJ1-1	TRBV6-5
ASSPTSPDTQY	TRBJ2-3	TRBV11-2
ASSLISAGVNQETQY	TRBJ2-5	TRBV28
ASSLRSRSLQETQY	TRBJ2-5	TRBV27
ASSTGGEQTQY	TRBJ2-5	TRBV5-1
ASRTLGGNTEAF	TRBJ1-1	TRBV4-1
ASTLRGGAVHQF	TRBJ2-1	TRBV27
ASSLGQGGVNEQF	TRBJ2-1	TRBV11-1
ASSLEGQKQF	TRBJ2-1	TRBV12-3/TRBV12-4
SARVLGETQY	TRBJ2-5	TRBV20-1
ASSQGSSGSVDEQY	TRBJ2-7	TRBV4-2
ASSIGSSQPQH	TRBJ1-5	TRBV19
AISLGQSKNTEAF	TRBJ1-1	TRBV10-3
ASSRDRSLTSGRDHEQY	TRBJ2-7	TRBV27
ASSSGGTEAF	TRBJ1-1	TRBV27
ASSPDWRMF	TRBJ2-1	TRBV28
ASSIDQKTDTQY	TRBJ2-3	TRBV2
SVFQTNTEAF	TRBJ1-1	TRBV29-1
ASSPGIQVRGYT	TRBJ1-2	TRBV28
ASSFAFKGNYGYT	TRBJ1-2	TRBV28
SAFRDSRQADTQY	TRBJ2-3	TRBV20-1
ASSLVYAGSGGYT	TRBJ1-2	TRBV11-2
ASSLDQGEDTQY	TRBJ2-3	TRBV5-4
ASSLVSGDYYEQY	TRBJ2-7	TRBV5-1
ASSSSRGPDEQY	TRBJ2-7	TRBV11-2
SVGRQNEAF	TRBJ1-1	TRBV29-1
ASSLRAGGPSPKTQY	TRBJ2-5	TRBV28
ASRGQGLDTQY	TRBJ2-3	TRBV27
ASSQDRGLVTQY	TRBJ2-5	TRBV7-2
SVEEESYEQY	TRBJ2-7	TRBV29-1
SAPRDRNEQF	TRBJ2-1	TRBV20-1
ASSPNPGAKNIQY	TRBJ2-4	TRBV6-5
ATKGDNSPLH	TRBJ1-6	TRBV10-2